A single sample is the source of the 4 T cell receptor beta chains below, sequenced in a study of T cells in Graves' hyperthyroidism and ophthalmopathy. RNA transcripts served as the template for amplifying TCR beta CDR3 regions. A first-round RT-PCR of the TCR CDR3 used the HTBI primer set. TCRdb independently ran MiXCR on the multiplex PCR reads; one entry per CDR3 protein. The table lists approximately 740,000 distinct CDR3 sequences, roughly 15% of them singletons, with 10% in the top ten. The specimen was blood. These receptors originate from a woman in her late teens or twenties with Graves' hyperthyroidism.

This clonotype was detected ten times or more. This chain joins TRBV5-1 and TRBJ2-1, with D uncertain. The V gene's germline CDR1 is SGHRS and CDR2 YFSETQ. The CDR3 is made up of 16 amino acids. V lost 0 bases, J lost 0 bases, and 10 bases lay in between. In nucleotides, the CDR3 is TGCGCCAGCAGCTTGGGGTCGAGAGACTCCTACAATGAGCAGTTCTTC. It yields the protein CASSLGSRDSYNEQFF.

This clonotype was seen ten or more times. The chain has TRBV7-9 and TRBJ2-6; D gene unclear. V lost 7 bases to trimming and J lost 4 bases, with 23 bases between them. Per the germline V gene, CDR1 is SEHNR and CDR2 is FQNEAQ (reference sequence). The CDR3 is made up of 18 amino acids. Here the CDR3 DNA reads TGTGCCAGCACCCTATCTAAGGGTTTGCCGTCCGGGGCCAACGTCCTGACTTTC. Its protein is CASTLSKGLPSGANVLTF. Full variable domain (remainder filled in from reference TRBV7-9 and TRBJ2-6): DTGVSQNPRHKITKRGQNVTFRCDPISEHNRLYWYRQTLGQGPEFLTYFQNEAQLEKSRLLSDRFSAERPKGSFSTLEIQRTEQGDSAMYLCASTLSKGLPSGANVLTFGAGSRLTVL.

The table lists this clonotype with a few counts. V and J are TRBV5-1 and TRBJ2-5, with TRBD2 as a possible D gene (6 bases). Trimming shortened V by 4 bases and J by 2 bases, and 24 bases separated the two germline ends. CDR1 is SGHRS and CDR2 is YFSETQ in the germline V gene. The CDR3 sequence is 18 residues long. The DNA for the CDR3 is TGCGCCAGCAGCCCATCACCATCCGGGAGCGGAAGGCAAGAGACCCAGTACTTC. The encoded protein is CASSPSPSGSGRQETQYF.

This clonotype was seen a handful of times. The chain uses TRBV24-1 and TRBJ2-3; D perhaps matches TRBD2 (8 bases). Trimming stripped 4 bases from V and 0 bases from J, with 16 bases between. This CDR3 has 17 amino acids. Germline-derived CDR1 and CDR2 are KGHDR and SFDVKD. The CDR3 sequence: CATSDLTGTRSTDTQYF. The CDR3 bases are TGTGCCACCAGTGACCTGACAGGGACTAGGAGCACAGATACGCAGTATTTT.